The table lists the clone carrying this TCR beta chain with many counts. What it recognizes is unknown. Single cDNA molecules in the library carried unique molecular identifiers attached during preparation. TCRdb recomputed calls from the RACE reads with MiXCR, one row per CDR3 protein. This sample has a few hundred thousand distinct CDR3 sequences, with about 6% found just once. Deletions cut 6 bases from V and 4 bases from J, with 10 bases between. The length of the CDR3 is 13 residues. This sample is part of a study of human T cells and chemical hapten exposure. Study-level information: From small differences in pooled library volume came most of the variation in per-sample TCR yields.

The time point is: patch test 2, 6 weeks after DPC sensitization. Treatment given: therapeutic diphenylcyclopropenone sensitization with weekly scalp DPC. General study findings and limits: Counts of TCRs expanded at PT1 correlated positively with patch test score. With regard to DPC sensitization, TCRs above 1 in 1000 frequency did not change.

This chain links TRBV12-3 or TRBV12-4 with TRBJ1-5; D unresolved. The source of this sequence is a woman aged 18-29 years with alopecia areata. Some clones in this sample may be carry-over from other donors' samples. The source was whole blood, collected in connection with sensitization to the hapten diphenylcyclopropenone (DPC). The CDR3 sequence is CASSKVGNQPQHF. CDR3 in DNA: TGTGCCAGCAGCAAGGTCGGGAATCAGCCCCAGCATTTT.